This entry lists 26 T cell receptor beta chains sequenced from one sample in a study of early T cells in non-severe SARS-CoV-2 infection. TCRdb reprocessed the 5' RACE reads with MiXCR, giving one entry per CDR3 protein. The sample yields approximately 49,000 distinct CDR3 sequences, about an eighth seen once. Sequenced material: whole blood. All receptors derive from an adult who was a healthcare worker with PCR-confirmed SARS-CoV-2 infection or an uninfected control (not recorded which).

This clonotype was recorded at least ten times. The chain has TRBV5-1 and TRBJ1-5, with TRBD1 as a possible D gene (6 bases). Trimming left V 4 bases short and J 5 bases short, with 25 bases between. Germline-derived CDR1 and CDR2 are SGHRS and YFSETQ. The length of the CDR3 is 18 residues. The CDR3 DNA reads TGCGCCAGCAGCCCCCCCCCGGGACAACCAACTAGGGATCAGCCCCAGCATTTT. It translates to CASSPPPGQPTRDQPQHF.

The chain employs TRBV29-1 and TRBJ2-7; the D gene is possibly TRBD2 (5 bases). Trimming took 6 bases from V and 4 from J, leaving 10 bases between them. Looked up from germline, CDR1 is SQVTM and CDR2 is ANQGSEA. The CDR3 loop spans 11 amino acids. CDR3: CSVLRGYEQYF. The CDR3 DNA reads as TGCAGCGTCTTACGGGGTTACGAGCAGTACTTC.

This clonotype was seen at least ten times. One end of the junction is discordant with germline, which a read error may explain. As DNA, the CDR3 is TGTGCTAGCAGCGTGGGCCTCTGGTACGAGCAGTACTTC. This gives the protein CASSVGLWYEQYF. The V and J genes are TRBV7-7 and TRBJ2-7, with D hard to call. CDR3 length: 13 residues. CDR1 is SSHAT and CDR2 is FNYEAQ in the germline V gene (reference sequence). The full variable domain, completed using reference TRBV7-7 and TRBJ2-7, is GAGVSQSPRYKVTKRGQDVTLRCDPISSHATLYWYQQALGQGPEFLTYFNYEAQPDKSGLPSDRFSAERPEGSISTLTIQRTEQRDSAMYRCASSVGLWYEQYFGPGTRLTVT.

This clonotype was detected ten times or more. The gene calls are TRBV29-1 and TRBJ2-3; 7 positions match TRBD1. This CDR3 spans 15 amino acids. The germline V gene encodes CDR1 SQVTM and CDR2 ANQGSEA. V shed 3 bases, J shed 2 bases, and the junction held 8 bases outside the gene matches. The CDR3 DNA reads as TGCAGCGTTGACGGGACAGCCTTTCACACAGATACGCAGTATTTT. It is translated as CSVDGTAFHTDTQYF.

This clonotype was found many times. The chain joins TRBV5-5 to TRBJ1-2; TRBD1 matches at 9 bases. There are 13 residues in the CDR3. V gave up 3 bases and J gave up 4 bases; unmatched junction bases: 1. Germline loops: CDR1 SGHKS, CDR2 YYEKEE (reference sequence). CDR3 nucleotides: TGTGCCAGCAGCTCGACAGGGGGCTATGGCTACACCTTC. Residues: CASSSTGGYGYTF.

This clonotype was found many times. The genes are TRBV7-9 and TRBJ1-1; D unclear. Deletions cut 7 bases from V and 3 bases from J, with 15 bases between. The CDR3 is 14 residues long. Germline V CDR1 and CDR2: SEHNR, FQNEAQ (reference sequence). The CDR3 sequence is CASILDAIDTEAFF. Written as DNA, the CDR3 is TGTGCCAGCATCCTAGATGCGATCGACACTGAAGCTTTCTTT. The full variable domain, in which reference TRBV7-9 and TRBJ1-1 provide the parts outside the CDR3, is DTGVSQNPRHKITKRGQNVTFRCDPISEHNRLYWYRQTLGQGPEFLTYFQNEAQLEKSRLLSDRFSAERPKGSFSTLEIQRTEQGDSAMYLCASILDAIDTEAFFGQGTRLTVV.

This chain links TRBV6-5 with TRBJ1-5; D is possibly TRBD1 (6 bases). V lost 5 bases and J 6 bases, leaving 14 bases between the germline ends. The CDR3 spans 14 residues. CDR1 and CDR2 from the germline V gene are MNHEY and SVGAGI. As DNA, the CDR3 is TGTGCCAGCAGTGTCCGTCAGGGGAGTCAGCCCCAGCATTTT. It yields the protein CASSVRQGSQPQHF.

This clonotype occurred many times. The rearrangement joins TRBV20-1 to TRBJ1-2; perhaps TRBD1 as D (6 bases). The CDR3 runs to 12 residues. V was cut by 4 bases and J by 4 bases, with 10 bases left in between. From germline, CDR1 is DFQATT and CDR2 SNEGSKA (reference sequence). The CDR3 DNA is TGCAGTGCTAAGGGGGGTAGCTATGGCTACACCTTC. Protein product: CSAKGGSYGYTF.

This clonotype has at least ten counts. The rearrangement links TRBV28 to TRBJ1-5; D uncertain. This CDR3 has 16 amino acids. Looked up from germline, CDR1 is MDHEN and CDR2 is SYDVKM. V lost 5 bases, J lost 2 bases, and 16 bases lay in between. Written as DNA, the CDR3 is TGTGCCAGCAGTCCCCGCAGGAGGATAGGCAATCAGCCCCAGCATTTT. Encoded protein: CASSPRRRIGNQPQHF.

J is TRBJ2-3 and V is TRBV7-9; 8 bases are shared with TRBD2. Per the germline V gene, CDR1 is SEHNR and CDR2 is FQNEAQ (reference sequence). The CDR3 covers 16 residues. V dropped 2 bases and J dropped 1; count of bases not matched to a gene: 5. The CDR3 region has the DNA TGTGCCAGCAGCTTAAGAGCGGGGGAGCGCACAGATACGCAGTATTTT. It codes for CASSLRAGERTDTQYF.

Only a few counts were recorded for this clonotype. The V call is TRBV29-1, the J call TRBJ1-2; TRBD1 aligns across 8 bases. Per the germline V gene, CDR1 is SQVTM and CDR2 is ANQGSEA. The V gene end was trimmed by 7 bases and the J gene end by 6 bases; junction bases not matched to a gene: 4. CDR3 length: 11 amino acids. The CDR3 region has the DNA TGCAGCGCACAACAGGGGGATGGCTACACCTTC. Translation: CSAQQGDGYTF.

This clonotype was recorded a few times. The chain carries TRBV12-3 or TRBV12-4 and TRBJ1-1, with D uncertain. The CDR3 extends over 11 amino acids. The germline V and J ends were trimmed by 11 bases and 0 bases, with 7 bases remaining between them. The CDR3 is CASGMNTEAFF. The CDR3 DNA reads as TGTGCCTCCGGAATGAACACTGAAGCTTTCTTT.

This clonotype was counted at least ten times. The chain uses TRBV27 and TRBJ2-3, with 10 bases fitting TRBD1. V shed 7 bases and J 5 bases; nucleotides not matched to a gene: 9. CDR3 length: 15 amino acids. Germline CDR1 is MNHEY and CDR2 is SMNVEV (reference sequence). CDR3: CASKLSDRGLDTQYF. DNA of the CDR3: TGTGCCAGCAAGTTGAGCGACAGGGGGCTAGATACGCAGTATTTT.

The table lists this clonotype with a few counts. DNA of the CDR3: TGTGCCAGCAGCTCTCTGCGGGGCCAAGAGACCCAGTACTTC. Its translation is CASSSLRGQETQYF. J is TRBJ2-5 and V is TRBV5-6; D is possibly TRBD2 (6 bases). V dropped 3 bases and J dropped 1 base, with 10 bases sitting between them. The germline V gene encodes CDR1 SGHDT and CDR2 YYEEEE. The length of the CDR3 is 14 residues.

The V call is TRBV20-1, the J call TRBJ2-5; TRBD2 matches at 8 bases. The V segment lost 6 bases and the J segment 4 bases; nucleotides outside the gene matches: 10. The germline CDR1 and CDR2 sequences are DFQATT and SNEGSKA (reference sequence). The CDR3 is made up of 14 amino acids. The CDR3 sequence is CSAWGTRTGETQYF. The CDR3 bases are TGCAGTGCGTGGGGGACTAGGACGGGAGAGACCCAGTACTTC.

V and J are TRBV9 and TRBJ2-4, with D perhaps matching TRBD1 (6 bases). The ends were cut back, 3 bases at V and 6 bases at J, with 13 bases in the middle. This CDR3 is built from 14 residues. CDR1 is SGDLS and CDR2 is YYNGEE in the germline V gene. CDR3 loop: CASSEGQMGNIQYF. CDR3 sequence (DNA): TGTGCCAGCAGCGAGGGACAAATGGGAAACATTCAGTACTTC. The full variable domain, rest sourced from reference TRBV9 and TRBJ2-4, is DSGVTQTPKHLITATGQRVTLRCSPRSGDLSVYWYQQSLDQGLQFLIQYYNGEERAKGNILERFSAQQFPDLHSELNLSSLELGDSALYFCASSEGQMGNIQYFGAGTRLSVL.

This clonotype was detected once. The rearrangement uses TRBV7-9 and TRBJ1-1; D remains ambiguous. Trimming pared 8 bases from V and 2 bases from J, leaving 12 bases between. Per the germline V gene, CDR1 is SEHNR and CDR2 is FQNEAQ (reference sequence). CDR3 size: 13 residues. CDR3 loop: CASLQSRNTEAFF. CDR3 in DNA: TGTGCCAGCCTGCAAAGTCGAAACACTGAAGCTTTCTTT.

In this sample, this clonotype turned up many times. This rearrangement joins TRBV29-1 to TRBJ2-5, with no clear D. CDR3 length equals 12 residues. The V end was cut by 6 bases, the J end by 5 bases, with 13 bases between. Per the germline V gene, CDR1 is SQVTM and CDR2 is ANQGSEA. CDR3 sequence: CSVALGQETQYF. Written as DNA, the CDR3 is TGCAGCGTCGCTTTAGGGCAGGAGACCCAGTACTTC.

This clonotype was seen a handful of times. The chain joins TRBV5-8 to TRBJ2-3; possible D gene TRBD1, 6 bases. Trimming left V 4 bases short and J 2 bases short, with 17 bases between. Germline CDR1 reads SGHTS; CDR2 reads YDEGEE. The CDR3 has 16 amino acids. CDR3 bases: TGTGCCAGCAGCCCAGGTAGGGGGACCACCACAGATACGCAGTATTTT. Translating it yields CASSPGRGTTTDTQYF.

This clonotype was observed many times. J is TRBJ1-2 and V is TRBV4-1; D unclear. Germline lookup yields CDR1 MGHRA and CDR2 YSYEKL. The CDR3 extends over 14 amino acids. Trimming took 1 base from V and 4 from J, leaving 10 bases between them. The CDR3 region is CASSQATSFYGYTF. CDR3 bases: TGCGCCAGCAGCCAAGCTACTAGCTTCTATGGCTACACCTTC.

This clonotype was seen only a few times. The chain is built from TRBV21-1 and TRBJ1-1. TRBV21-1 is noted as a pseudogene. This CDR3 comprises 16 residues. DNA for the CDR3: TGTGCCAGCAGCAAAGCACAAGAGATCATGAACACTGAAGCTTTCTTT. This sequence encodes CASSKAQEIMNTEAFF.

There are a few counts of this clonotype. The J gene is TRBJ1-2, the V gene TRBV5-1; possibly TRBD1 for D (5 bases). Germline V lookup: CDR1 SGHRS, CDR2 YFSETQ. Trimming took off 6 bases at V and 2 bases at J, with 11 bases between the two ends. CDR3 size: 13 residues. The chain's CDR3 is CASKRDLNYGYTF. Written as DNA, the CDR3 is TGCGCCAGCAAAAGGGACTTAAACTATGGCTACACCTTC.

In this sample, this clonotype turned up many times. The V gene is TRBV5-1, the J gene TRBJ1-3; D may be TRBD1 (6 bases). This CDR3 is 14 amino acids long. V shed 4 bases and J shed 4 bases, with 12 bases lying between them. Germline V CDR1 and CDR2: SGHRS, YFSETQ. The CDR3 DNA reads as TGCGCCAGCAGCGGCGGGGGCATCGGAAACACCATATATTTT. It codes for CASSGGGIGNTIYF. Full variable domain (outside the CDR3, taken from reference TRBV5-1 and TRBJ1-3): KAGVTQTPRYLIKTRGQQVTLSCSPISGHRSVSWYQQTPGQGLQFLFEYFSETQRNKGNFPGRFSGRQFSNSRSEMNVSTLELGDSALYLCASSGGGIGNTIYFGEGSWLTVV.

This clonotype was observed a few times. The chain uses TRBV4-1 and TRBJ1-2; D gene uncertain. The CDR3 runs to 15 residues. Trimming cost V 0 bases and J 0 bases, with 8 bases left between them. The V gene's germline CDR1 is MGHRA and CDR2 YSYEKL. This chain's CDR3 is CASSQEATANYGYTF. CDR3 sequence (DNA): TGCGCCAGCAGCCAAGAAGCAACAGCTAACTATGGCTACACCTTC.

The chain carries TRBV30 and TRBJ1-2; 9 nucleotides agree with TRBD1. V lost 2 bases and J lost 8; bases outside the gene matches: 9. CDR1 and CDR2 (germline): GTSNPN, SVGIG (reference sequence). This CDR3 comprises 14 residues. CDR3 residues: CAWSWTGTGTGYTF. The CDR3 DNA is TGTGCCTGGAGTTGGACCGGGACAGGGACCGGCTACACCTTC.

The chain employs TRBV6-2 or TRBV6-3 and TRBJ2-5; D might be TRBD1 or TRBD2, each matching 5 bases. In germline, CDR1 is MNHEY, CDR2 SVGEGT. Trimming cost V 8 bases and J 2 bases, with 12 bases left between them. The CDR3 extends over 13 amino acids. In DNA form, the CDR3 reads TGTGCCAGCTACCGGGACCCACAAGAGACCCAGTACTTC. Amino acid sequence: CASYRDPQETQYF.